A single sample gave rise to the 7 T cell receptor beta chains below, sequenced in a study of blood T cells in healthy people across ages. A J-beta primer mix and a sample-barcoded 5' primer were used in a second PCR of about 7 to 12 cycles. Each CDR3 protein gets one entry after TCRdb re-called the 5' RACE reads with MiXCR. The table records more than 800,000 distinct CDR3 sequences, more than 25% of them present only once. Source material: blood. These receptors were obtained from a woman of 80 years or more in good health.

The chain employs TRBV20-1 and TRBJ1-2, with 11 bases fitting TRBD1. The CDR3 has 16 amino acids. The trim removed 0 bases at V and 3 bases at J, leaving 6 bases unmatched. Per the germline V gene, CDR1 is DFQATT and CDR2 is SNEGSKA (reference sequence). The CDR3 coding sequence is TGCAGTGCTAGAGATCCCGGACAGGGGGCTCACTATGGCTACACCTTC. Protein sequence: CSARDPGQGAHYGYTF.

This clonotype was seen ten or more times. The rearrangement joins TRBV24-1 to TRBJ2-5; 8 nucleotides line up with TRBD1. V lost 9 bases to trimming and J lost 5 bases; unmatched junction nucleotides: 7. Germline V gene data show CDR1 as KGHDR and CDR2 as SFDVKD. This CDR3 is built from 13 residues. CDR3: CATAGQAWETQYF. The CDR3 DNA reads as TGTGCCACCGCGGGACAGGCTTGGGAGACCCAGTACTTC.

This sequence joins TRBV20-1 and TRBJ2-3, with 12 bases aligning to TRBD2. The germline V gene encodes CDR1 DFQATT and CDR2 SNEGSKA (reference sequence). With V trimmed by 6 bases and J by 10 bases, 14 bases remained unmatched. This CDR3 is 15 amino acids long. CDR3 residues: CSASSTSGGPSSQYF. The CDR3 nucleotides are TGCAGTGCCTCCTCGACTAGCGGGGGCCCGTCCTCGCAGTATTTT.

The CDR3 region has the DNA TGTGCCAGCAGAATCTCAGGGGGCACTGAAGCTTTCTTT. Translating it yields CASRISGGTEAFF. The chain joins TRBV6-5 to TRBJ1-1; 7 positions agree with TRBD1. Trimming at V came to 6 bases and at J to 4 bases, leaving 5 bases not matched to a gene. The CDR3 is made up of 13 amino acids. The germline gives CDR1 MNHEY, CDR2 SVGAGI.

V and J are TRBV7-2 and TRBJ1-2; perhaps TRBD1 as D (6 bases). Looked up from germline, CDR1 is SGHTA and CDR2 is FQGNSA. Trimming took off 3 bases at V and 9 bases at J, with 14 bases between the two ends. CDR3 size: 13 residues. CDR3 amino acids: CASSFGRQDSYTF. CDR3 bases: TGTGCCAGCAGCTTCGGAAGACAGGACAGCTACACCTTC.

In its sample, this clonotype was seen many times. The chain is built from TRBV6-5 and TRBJ1-5; D gene unclear. The V end was cut by 4 bases, the J end by 4 bases, with 8 bases between. The germline V gene encodes CDR1 MNHEY and CDR2 SVGAGI. CDR3 length: 13 residues. The CDR3 region has the DNA TGTGCCAGCAGTTTAAGAGAAAATCAGCCCCAGCATTTT. This translates into CASSLRENQPQHF.

The V gene is TRBV7-2, the J gene TRBJ2-2; TRBD2 is a possible D gene (5 bases). The CDR3 has 14 residues. V was cut by 0 bases and J by 6 bases, with 8 bases left in between. The V gene's germline CDR1 is SGHTA and CDR2 FQGNSA. CDR3 residues: CASSLASRAGELFF. DNA for the CDR3: TGTGCCAGCAGCTTAGCCTCGCGGGCCGGGGAGCTGTTTTTT.